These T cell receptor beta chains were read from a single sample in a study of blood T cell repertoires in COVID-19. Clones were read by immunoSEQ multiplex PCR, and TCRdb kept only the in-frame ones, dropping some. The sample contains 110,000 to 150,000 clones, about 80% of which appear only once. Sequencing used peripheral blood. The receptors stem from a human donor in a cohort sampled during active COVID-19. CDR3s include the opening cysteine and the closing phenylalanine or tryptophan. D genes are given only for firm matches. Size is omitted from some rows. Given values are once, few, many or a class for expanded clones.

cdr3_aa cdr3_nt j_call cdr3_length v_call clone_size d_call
CASSNPPRGAGTEAFF TGTGCCAGTAGTAATCCCCCCCGGGGGGCTGGCACTGAAGCTTTCTTT TRBJ1-1 16 TRBV19 NA NA
CASTEDNSPLHF TGTGCCAGCACCGAGGATAATTCACCCCTCCACTTT TRBJ1-6 12 TRBV2 NA NA
CASSAILSFVDTIYF TGTGCCAGCAGCGCGATCCTTTCCTTTGTCGACACCATATATTTT TRBJ1-3 15 TRBV7-2 NA NA
CASSLAGGEYEQFF TGTGCCAGCAGCTTGGCGGGAGGAGAATATGAGCAGTTCTTC TRBJ2-1 14 TRBV11-2 NA TRBD2
CALVTGLKMNTEAFF TGTGCCCTAGTGACAGGGTTAAAAATGAACACTGAAGCTTTCTTT TRBJ1-1 15 TRBV30 NA TRBD1
CAISEDRTNEKLFF TGTGCCATCAGTGAGGACAGGACTAATGAAAAACTGTTTTTT TRBJ1-4 14 TRBV10-3 NA NA
CASSWERGPYNEQFF TGTGCCAGCAGTTGGGAGCGGGGGCCCTACAATGAGCAGTTCTTC TRBJ2-1 15 TRBV6-2/TRBV6-3 NA TRBD2
CASSLNSGFVVNEQFF TGTGCCAGCAGCTTAAATAGCGGGTTCGTAGTGAATGAGCAGTTCTTC TRBJ2-1 16 TRBV7-3 NA TRBD2
CASSQSETQYF TGTGCCAGCAGCCAAAGCGAGACCCAGTACTTC TRBJ2-5 11 TRBV4-2 NA NA
CASSRRTGEAEAFF TGCGCCAGCAGCCGAAGGACAGGCGAGGCTGAAGCTTTCTTT TRBJ1-1 14 TRBV5-1 NA TRBD1
CASSPSLQLTNTGELFF TGTGCCAGCTCACCAAGTCTACAGCTCACGAACACCGGGGAGCTGTTTTTT TRBJ2-2 17 TRBV18 NA NA
CSVKAGTGGDEQYF TGCAGCGTTAAGGCCGGGACAGGGGGGGACGAGCAGTACTTC TRBJ2-7 14 TRBV29-1 NA TRBD1
CASSLTFASGSETDTQYF TGTGCCAGCAGCTTAACGTTCGCTAGCGGGAGCGAAACAGATACGCAGTATTTT TRBJ2-3 18 TRBV7-3 NA TRBD2
CASSLVSGQGSETQYF TGTGCCAGCAGTCTGGTTTCGGGACAGGGCTCGGAGACCCAGTACTTC TRBJ2-5 16 TRBV5-5 NA TRBD1
CASSPQTGIQETQYF TGTGCCAGCAGCCCACAGACAGGAATCCAAGAGACCCAGTACTTC TRBJ2-5 15 TRBV7-2 NA NA
CASSQDRWSLGYTF TGTGCCAGCAGCCAAGATAGGTGGAGCCTTGGCTACACCTTC TRBJ1-2 14 TRBV3-1/TRBV3-2 many NA
CASSQPGQIYEQYF TGTGCCAGCAGCCAGCCGGGACAGATTTACGAGCAGTACTTC TRBJ2-7 14 TRBV4-2 NA TRBD1
CSASLGGTEAFF TGCAGTGCTAGTCTGGGGGGCACTGAAGCTTTCTTT TRBJ1-1 12 TRBV20-1 NA NA
CASSTGVTPYEQYF TGTGCCAGCAGTACGGGGGTGACTCCCTACGAGCAGTACTTC TRBJ2-7 14 TRBV2 NA NA
CASSHTGQGGYEQYF TGCGCCAGCAGCCACACCGGACAGGGAGGCTACGAGCAGTACTTC TRBJ2-7 15 TRBV5-1 NA TRBD1
CASSSGQGAAGNTIYF TGTGCCAGCAGCTCCGGACAGGGGGCGGCCGGAAACACCATATATTTT TRBJ1-3 16 TRBV11-3 NA TRBD1
CASRPGTGGNQPQHF TGTGCCAGCAGGCCCGGGACAGGGGGGAATCAGCCCCAGCATTTT TRBJ1-5 15 TRBV27 NA TRBD1
CASSEALGNTEAFF TGTGCCAGCAGTGAAGCGCTCGGTAACACTGAAGCTTTCTTT TRBJ1-1 14 TRBV2 NA NA
CASSVGTGYGYTF TGCGCCAGCAGCGTCGGGACAGGTTATGGCTACACCTTC TRBJ1-2 13 TRBV5-1 NA TRBD1
CASSLYPDSLLGYGYTF TGCGCCAGCAGCTTATATCCAGACAGTTTATTAGGCTATGGCTACACCTTC TRBJ1-2 17 TRBV5-1 NA NA
CAISPTGGDNSPLHF TGTGCCATCAGTCCGACAGGGGGTGATAATTCACCCCTCCACTTT TRBJ1-6 15 TRBV10-3 NA TRBD1
CASSDLGQGSGELFF TGTGCCAGCAGTGACCTGGGACAGGGATCCGGGGAGCTGTTTTTT TRBJ2-2 15 TRBV25-1 NA TRBD1
CASSLGTVANTGELFF TGCGCCAGCAGCTTAGGGACAGTTGCGAACACCGGGGAGCTGTTTTTT TRBJ2-2 16 TRBV5-1 NA TRBD1
CASSKLSEAFF TGTGCCAGCAGCAAACTGTCTGAAGCTTTCTTT TRBJ1-1 11 TRBV21-1 NA NA
CASSNQGTAGNTIYF TGTGCCAGTAGTAACCAGGGGACAGCTGGAAACACCATATATTTT TRBJ1-3 15 TRBV19 NA TRBD1
CASSFTGTPGTDTQYF TGTGCCAGCAGCTTCACCGGGACTCCGGGCACAGATACGCAGTATTTT TRBJ2-3 16 TRBV5-4 NA NA
CASKDSRKLSSYNEQFF TGTGCCAGCAAAGACAGCAGAAAACTCAGCTCCTACAATGAGCAGTTCTTC TRBJ2-1 17 TRBV27 NA NA
CASSRDSNEKLFF TGTGCCAGCAGCCGGGATTCGAATGAAAAACTGTTTTTT TRBJ1-4 13 TRBV5-4 NA NA
CASSLAGVIDEQYF TGTGCCAGCAGCTTGGCCGGGGTTATCGACGAGCAGTACTTC TRBJ2-7 14 TRBV5-4 NA NA
CASSQDGGGNTEAFF TGTGCCAGCAGCCAAGACGGGGGTGGGAACACTGAAGCTTTCTTT TRBJ1-1 15 TRBV4-2 NA NA
CASSYLTPDEQFF TGTGCCAGCAGTTACTTGACTCCGGATGAGCAGTTCTTC TRBJ2-1 13 TRBV6-2/TRBV6-3 NA NA
CASSTSGVDTGELFF TGTGCCAGCAGCACCTCAGGGGTCGACACCGGGGAGCTGTTTTTT TRBJ2-2 15 TRBV5-5 NA NA
CASSGAGVGYGYTF TGTGCCAGCAGCGGAGCGGGCGTCGGCTATGGCTACACCTTC TRBJ1-2 14 TRBV5-5 NA NA
CASSPSGLNEQFF TGTGCCAGTAGTCCCTCAGGTCTCAATGAGCAGTTCTTC TRBJ2-1 13 TRBV19 NA NA
CASSYKGQRYYGYTF TGTGCCAGCAGTTACAAAGGACAGCGCTACTATGGCTACACCTTC TRBJ1-2 15 TRBV6-2/TRBV6-3 NA NA
CASSMDSNQPQHF TGTGCCAGTAGTATGGACAGTAATCAGCCCCAGCATTTT TRBJ1-5 13 TRBV19 NA NA
CSASRDSQANEQYF TGCAGTGCCAGTCGGGACAGTCAAGCAAACGAGCAGTACTTC TRBJ2-7 14 TRBV20-1 NA TRBD1
CASSSGVLSGNTIYF TGTGCCAGCAGCTCGGGGGTCCTCTCTGGAAACACCATATATTTT TRBJ1-3 15 TRBV11-3 NA NA
CASMRTPGTGVYPEAFF TGTGCCAGCATGAGAACGCCCGGGACAGGGGTTTACCCTGAAGCTTTCTTT TRBJ1-1 17 TRBV27 NA TRBD1
CASSFGTENIQYF TGCGCCAGCAGCTTCGGGACAGAAAACATTCAGTACTTC TRBJ2-4 13 TRBV5-1 NA TRBD1
CASSSGAGEGYTF TGTGCCAGCAGCTCCGGGGCGGGGGAAGGCTACACCTTC TRBJ1-2 13 TRBV7-3 few NA
CASGRGLAGYNEQFF TGTGCTAGTGGTCGAGGACTAGCGGGTTACAATGAGCAGTTCTTC TRBJ2-1 15 TRBV12-5 NA TRBD2
CASSLGQGFTEAFF TGTGCCAGCAGCTTAGGACAGGGGTTCACTGAAGCTTTCTTT TRBJ1-1 14 TRBV11-3 NA TRBD1
CASSLGGRGEQFF TGTGCCAGCAGTTTAGGAGGGCGCGGTGAGCAGTTCTTC TRBJ2-1 13 TRBV12-3/TRBV12-4 NA NA
CASSFDRVTTGELFF TGTGCCAGCAGCTTTGACAGGGTAACCACCGGGGAGCTGTTTTTT TRBJ2-2 15 TRBV5-4 NA TRBD1
CASTRGRGKDTQYF TGTGCCAGTACCCGGGGGAGGGGGAAGGATACGCAGTATTTT TRBJ2-3 14 TRBV9 NA NA
CASSTAGGSMNTEAFF TGTGCCAGTAGCACTGCGGGGGGCTCCATGAACACTGAAGCTTTCTTT TRBJ1-1 16 TRBV19 NA NA
CASSLDRGNEQFF TGTGCCAGCAGCTTAGACAGGGGGAATGAGCAGTTCTTC TRBJ2-1 13 TRBV7-9 once TRBD1